The rows below give T cell receptor beta chains drawn from one sample of a study of cytomegalovirus exposure and HLA in healthy donors. Profiled with immunoSEQ multiplex PCR; TCRdb holds only in-frame clones, not every one. The table has approximately 110,000 clones, around 77% seen once. What was sequenced was PBMCs. These TCRs come from a human donor in good health. The CDR3 runs from the conserved cysteine through the conserved F or W. A D gene is named only where the DNA matches it firmly. Rows give clone size only sometimes, using once, few, many, or a class for an expanded clone.

CASSMTGGGEQFF	TGTGCCAGCAGCATGACAGGGGGCGGTGAGCAGTTCTTC	13	TRBV21-1	TRBJ2-1	-	-
CASSSRGQYNSPLHF	TGTGCCAGCAGCTCACGGGGACAGTATAATTCACCCCTCCACTTT	15	TRBV27	TRBJ1-6	few	TRBD1
CASSGAETYNEQFF	TGTGCCAGCAGTGGAGCGGAAACCTACAATGAGCAGTTCTTC	14	TRBV28	TRBJ2-1	-	-
CASSPYQGVPSYEQYF	TGTGCCAGCTCACCCTATCAGGGGGTCCCTTCCTACGAGCAGTACTTC	16	TRBV18	TRBJ2-7	-	TRBD1
CTSSQERRRRHTDTQYF	TGCACCAGCAGCCAAGAGAGGCGGCGGAGGCACACAGATACGCAGTATTTT	17	TRBV1	TRBJ2-3	-	-
CASSVGTHTEAFF	TGTGCCAGCAGCGTAGGGACACACACTGAAGCTTTCTTT	13	TRBV9	TRBJ1-1	-	-
CASRPGQGTYEQYF	TGTGCCAGCAGACCGGGACAGGGGACCTACGAGCAGTACTTC	14	TRBV6-1	TRBJ2-7	-	TRBD1
CASSEMVFGMPKNTGELFF	TGTGCCAGCAGTGAGATGGTGTTCGGTATGCCTAAGAACACCGGGGAGCTGTTTTTT	19	TRBV6-4	TRBJ2-2	-	-
CASSATGTGGHTGELFF	TGTGCCAGCAGTGCCACCGGGACAGGGGGCCACACCGGGGAGCTGTTTTTT	17	TRBV6-4	TRBJ2-2	-	TRBD1
CAWSVLGGSDQPQHF	TGTGCCTGGAGTGTACTCGGGGGATCGGATCAGCCCCAGCATTTT	15	TRBV30	TRBJ1-5	-	-
CASSLDAGTEAFF	TGTGCCAGCAGCTTAGACGCGGGGACTGAAGCTTTCTTT	13	TRBV7-9	TRBJ1-1	-	-
CASSYQNWREGWSSYNEQFF	TGTGCCAGCAGCTATCAGAATTGGCGGGAGGGCTGGAGCTCCTACAATGAGCAGTTCTTC	20	TRBV14	TRBJ2-1	-	TRBD2
CASSSTYTEAFF	TGTGCCAGCAGTTCTACTTACACTGAAGCTTTCTTT	12	TRBV6-5	TRBJ1-1	-	-
CASNQGNYGYTF	TGTGCCAGCAACCAGGGGAACTATGGCTACACCTTC	12	TRBV28	TRBJ1-2	-	-
CAWTPRGGGYTF	TGTGCCTGGACCCCCCGAGGTGGTGGCTACACCTTC	12	TRBV30	TRBJ1-2	once	-
CASSGGGSGRAVDTQYF	TGTGCCAGCAGCGGGGGGGGTAGCGGGAGGGCCGTTGATACGCAGTATTTT	17	TRBV7-9	TRBJ2-3	-	TRBD2
CASRRAGANTGELFF	TGTGCCAGCAGGAGAGCGGGGGCGAACACCGGGGAGCTGTTTTTT	15	TRBV6-1	TRBJ2-2	-	TRBD2
CASRRDSSPNSPLHF	TGTGCCAGCAGGCGAGACAGTTCCCCGAATTCACCCCTCCACTTT	15	TRBV5-8	TRBJ1-6	-	-
CSVVGTALNQPQHF	TGCAGCGTTGTTGGGACAGCACTTAATCAGCCCCAGCATTTT	14	TRBV29-1	TRBJ1-5	few	TRBD1
CASSENGLANSQYF	TGTGCCAGCAGCGAAAACGGGCTAGCAAACAGTCAGTACTTC	14	TRBV9	TRBJ2-4	-	-
CSVGRTGDTEAFF	TGCAGCGTTGGTCGGACAGGGGACACTGAAGCTTTCTTT	13	TRBV29-1	TRBJ1-1	-	TRBD1
CASSLPTVQGANVLTF	TGTGCCAGCAGCTTGCCGACAGTACAAGGGGCCAACGTCCTGACTTTC	16	TRBV7-9	TRBJ2-6	-	-
CASSKRTEGTEAFF	TGTGCCAGCAGTAAGCGGACAGAGGGGACTGAAGCTTTCTTT	14	TRBV6-1	TRBJ1-1	-	-
CASSLAREYPDTQYF	TGTGCCAGCAGCTTAGCTCGCGAATATCCAGATACGCAGTATTTT	15	TRBV11-3	TRBJ2-3	-	-
CASSRTGFREKLFF	TGTGCCAGCAGTCGAACAGGGTTCAGGGAAAAACTGTTTTTT	14	TRBV6-6	TRBJ1-4	-	-
CASSLRLAGADTQYF	TGTGCCAGCAGTTTAAGGCTAGCGGGAGCGGATACGCAGTATTTT	15	TRBV28	TRBJ2-3	few	TRBD2
CASSPGQGNTEAFF	TGCGCCAGCAGCCCCGGACAGGGGAACACTGAAGCTTTCTTT	14	TRBV5-1	TRBJ1-1	-	TRBD1
CASSQEGTGTTEAFF	TGCGCCAGCAGCCAAGAGGGGACAGGGACCACTGAAGCTTTCTTT	15	TRBV4-1	TRBJ1-1	-	TRBD1
CASRYQTGYEQYF	TGTGCCAGCCGCTACCAAACCGGTTACGAGCAGTACTTC	13	TRBV6-1	TRBJ2-7	-	-
CARSLEGRGRYTEAFF	TGTGCCAGAAGCTTGGAAGGACGAGGGCGTTACACTGAAGCTTTCTTT	16	TRBV5-3	TRBJ1-1	-	-
CASSTGAVRGREQYF	TGTGCCAGCAGCACAGGGGCGGTCAGGGGGCGTGAGCAGTACTTC	15	TRBV7-2	TRBJ2-7	-	TRBD1
CASSSVGSGANVLTF	TGTGCCAGCAGTTCCGTCGGGTCTGGGGCCAACGTCCTGACTTTC	15	TRBV6-5	TRBJ2-6	few	-
CATRLARPTDTQYF	TGTGCCACCAGGCTAGCGAGACCCACAGATACGCAGTATTTT	14	TRBV28	TRBJ2-3	once	-
CASQQGSGRAREQYF	TGTGCCAGCCAACAGGGGAGCGGGAGGGCTCGCGAGCAGTACTTC	15	TRBV7-9	TRBJ2-7	-	TRBD2
CASSPGHLSTGGTEAFF	TGTGCCAGCAGCCCGGGGCATCTCTCGACAGGGGGCACTGAAGCTTTCTTT	17	TRBV5-4	TRBJ1-1	-	TRBD1
CASRGPGGGYEQYF	TGTGCCAGCAGGGGGCCGGGAGGCGGGTACGAGCAGTACTTC	14	TRBV28	TRBJ2-7	-	TRBD2
CASSRLAEAKNSQYF	TGTGCCAGTAGTAGACTAGCGGAAGCCAAAAACAGTCAGTACTTC	15	TRBV19	TRBJ2-4	-	TRBD2
CASSFTGEAYEQYF	TGTGCCAGCAGTTTTACAGGGGAGGCCTACGAGCAGTACTTC	14	TRBV28	TRBJ2-7	-	-
CASSLAQRTEAFF	TGTGCCAGCAGCTTGGCCCAACGGACTGAAGCTTTCTTT	13	TRBV5-4	TRBJ1-1	-	-
CASSEFRTGNQPQHF	TGTGCCAGCAGTGAATTCCGGACAGGGAATCAGCCCCAGCATTTT	15	TRBV2	TRBJ1-5	-	TRBD1
CATSRDSSLRTQDTQYF	TGTGCCACCAGCAGAGATTCCTCCCTGCGGACACAGGATACGCAGTATTTT	17	TRBV15	TRBJ2-3	-	-
CASRRDTEAFF	TGTGCCAGCCGGAGGGATACTGAAGCTTTCTTT	11	TRBV13	TRBJ1-1	-	-
CASTLPGTSGHNEQFF	TGTGCCAGCACACTACCCGGGACTAGCGGCCACAATGAGCAGTTCTTC	16	TRBV28	TRBJ2-1	-	TRBD2
CSVRGGEVYGYTF	TGCAGCGTTCGGGGTGGTGAGGTCTATGGCTACACCTTC	13	TRBV29-1	TRBJ1-2	-	-
CASTTSPSGNQPQHF	TGTGCCAGTACTACTAGCCCTTCCGGCAATCAGCCCCAGCATTTT	15	TRBV19	TRBJ1-5	-	-
CASSQPRDSRMGTQYF	TGTGCCAGCAGTCAACCCCGGGACAGCCGTATGGGGACCCAGTACTTC	16	TRBV28	TRBJ2-5	-	TRBD1
CASSEWSSGRAEQFF	TGTGCCAGCAGTGAGTGGTCTAGCGGGAGGGCGGAGCAGTTCTTC	15	TRBV2	TRBJ2-1	-	TRBD2
CASSYRGLANVATNEKLFF	TGTGCCAGCAGCTACAGGGGGCTCGCTAACGTTGCAACTAATGAAAAACTGTTTTTT	19	TRBV11-3	TRBJ1-4	-	TRBD1
CASSYGATGGANIQYF	TGTGCCAGCAGTTACGGCGCAACAGGGGGGGCAAACATTCAGTACTTC	16	TRBV6-6	TRBJ2-4	-	-
CASRTGFSSNQPQHF	TGTGCCAGTCGAACGGGATTTTCTAGCAATCAGCCCCAGCATTTT	15	TRBV28	TRBJ1-5	few	-
CASSTGQGGTDTQYF	TGTGCCAGCTCAACCGGACAGGGGGGCACAGATACGCAGTATTTT	15	TRBV18	TRBJ2-3	few	TRBD1
CASRRGRGGYGYTF	TGTGCCAGCAGGAGGGGGAGGGGCGGCTATGGCTACACCTTC	14	TRBV6-5	TRBJ1-2	few	-
CASSPSSRGNYEQYF	TGTGCCAGCAGCCCCAGTAGCCGAGGGAACTACGAGCAGTACTTC	15	TRBV7-6	TRBJ2-7	-	-
CASTPGQGIGEQYF	TGTGCCAGCACCCCGGGACAGGGGATCGGCGAGCAGTACTTC	14	TRBV9	TRBJ2-7	-	TRBD1
CASSSPGGTGEKLFF	TGTGCCAGCAGTTCTCCCGGGGGGACAGGGGAAAAACTGTTTTTT	15	TRBV28	TRBJ1-4	once	TRBD1
CASSLEGVNTEAFF	TGTGCCAGCAGCTTAGAGGGGGTGAACACTGAAGCTTTCTTT	14	TRBV7-9	TRBJ1-1	-	-
CASSPQQGRTVKLFF	TGTGCCAGCAGCCCACAACAGGGGAGAACTGTAAAACTGTTTTTT	15	TRBV6-1	TRBJ1-4	few	TRBD1
CASSLGQGGSYEQYF	TGTGCCAGCAGCCTTGGACAGGGGGGCTCCTACGAGCAGTACTTC	15	TRBV7-8	TRBJ2-7	few	TRBD1
CASSLLGLSTGELFF	TGTGCCAGTTCCCTCCTGGGACTATCCACCGGGGAGCTGTTTTTT	15	TRBV19	TRBJ2-2	-	TRBD2
CASRQNRVDYGYTF	TGTGCCAGTAGGCAAAACAGGGTGGACTATGGCTACACCTTC	14	TRBV19	TRBJ1-2	-	-